This T cell receptor beta chain originates from a study of spatial heterogeneity in lung cancer. Across the whole study: The count of detected beta-chain sequences consistently exceeded that of alpha-chain sequences.

This clonotype was seen ten or more times. The time point denotes: sample taken at primary tumor resection. Trimming left V 6 bases short and J 6 bases short, with 8 bases between. The CDR3 extends over 10 amino acids. In germline, CDR1 is SQVTM, CDR2 ANQGSEA. TCRdb re-analysed the 5' RACE reads in MiXCR, keeping a single row per CDR3 protein. Among tens of thousands of distinct CDR3 sequences, around 15% were seen once, and the ten largest hold 55% to 70%. The input for sequencing was PBMCs, taken at surgery. V is TRBV29-1 and J is TRBJ1-2; D not resolved. This clonotype was sampled from a male donor with early-stage non-small cell lung cancer. This CDR3 reads CSVPPNGYTF. The DNA of the CDR3 is TGCAGCGTCCCCCCCAATGGCTACACCTTC.